This T cell receptor beta chain was retrieved from a study of OX40 agonist ivuxolimab in advanced cancers. TCRdb's copy holds only in-frame clones and misses some; the assay was immunoSEQ multiplex PCR. The sample holds tens of thousands of clones, about 88% seen once. A remark on this clone: What it binds is not known.

Points from the study as a whole: Expanded peripheral T cell antigen specificity was not determined. Circulating CD4+ and CD8+ T cells showed clonal expansion by week 6 at 0.1 to 3.0 mg/kg.

Sampling of blood occurred at baseline, cycle 4 day 1, and cycle 7 day 1. The sample in question was CD4+ or CD8+ T cells sorted from blood, obtained in a trial of the OX40 agonist ivuxolimab. The receptor comes from an adult with an advanced solid tumor such as melanoma, head and neck, liver or kidney cancer.

In DNA, the CDR3 is TGTGCCAGCAGCCTACAGGGTCCGGGCTATGGCTACACCTTC. Protein sequence: CASSLQGPGYGYTF. This rearrangement joins TRBV6-6 to TRBJ1-2; perhaps TRBD1 as D (6 bases). The V end was cut by 6 bases, the J end by 4 bases, with 15 bases between. CDR1 and CDR2 from the germline V gene are MNHNY and SVGAGI (reference sequence). The CDR3 spans 14 residues.